One T cell receptor (beta chain) is described in this entry. Its specificity is unknown. The data stem from a study of T cell responses to AZD1222 COVID-19 vaccine. Study overall: Pooling was applied to second doses at about 4 or about 12 weeks. Overall study findings and caveats: The span of vaccine-associated CD4 TCRs extended across spike, with dominance at 160-218 and 743-854. At baseline, seropositivity was found in only six or seven AZD1222 recipients.

Assay: immunoSEQ multiplex PCR; the TCRdb copy retains only in-frame clones and omits some. The sample yields 100,000 to 140,000 clones, approximately 90% seen once. With 5 bases removed from V and 3 bases from J, the gap between germline ends came to 11 bases. CDR1 and CDR2 (germline): SGHTA, FQGTGA. This CDR3 comprises 14 residues. V usage is TRBV7-3 and J usage is TRBJ2-1; D gene ambiguous. The sequence was obtained from an adult in good health. This material consisted of peripheral blood, taken on day 0 of AZD1222 vaccination. The CDR3 nucleotides are TGTGCCAGCAGCCTTAACAGCCTCTACAATGAGCAGTTCTTC. Its translation is CASSLNSLYNEQFF.